A selection of T cell receptor beta chains follows, all from one sample in a study of shared clonotypes between healthy human individuals. The table came from immunoSEQ multiplex PCR; TCRdb's copy has only in-frame clones and leaves some out. The sample holds approximately 700,000 clones, 73% seen once. Sequenced: memory CD4+ T cells sorted from blood. Source of these receptors: a woman aged 25 to 45 in good health. The CDR3 runs from the conserved cysteine through the conserved F or W. D genes are given only for firm matches. Size is omitted from some rows. Given values are once, few, many or a class for expanded clones.

v_call: TRBV2
d_call: -
clone_size: -
j_call: TRBJ2-6
cdr3_aa: CASMGRGTSGANVLTF
cdr3_nt: TGTGCCAGCATGGGCAGGGGCACCTCTGGGGCCAACGTCCTGACTTTC

v_call: TRBV5-1
d_call: -
clone_size: -
j_call: TRBJ1-2
cdr3_aa: CASSQVQGRSGYTF
cdr3_nt: TGCGCCAGCAGCCAAGTCCAGGGGCGAAGCGGCTACACCTTC

v_call: TRBV18
d_call: -
clone_size: once
j_call: TRBJ2-1
cdr3_aa: CASSESLGENEQFF
cdr3_nt: TGTGCCAGCTCAGAGTCCTTGGGGGAGAATGAGCAGTTCTTC

v_call: TRBV5-1
d_call: -
clone_size: -
j_call: TRBJ2-5
cdr3_aa: CASAGSLQETQYF
cdr3_nt: TGCGCCAGTGCCGGGTCCTTACAAGAGACCCAGTACTTC

v_call: TRBV28
d_call: -
clone_size: -
j_call: TRBJ1-5
cdr3_aa: CASSQLEGVGQPQHF
cdr3_nt: TGTGCCAGCAGTCAACTCGAGGGGGTTGGTCAGCCCCAGCATTTT

v_call: TRBV6-6
d_call: -
clone_size: -
j_call: TRBJ1-4
cdr3_aa: CASSYRGVEKLFF
cdr3_nt: TGTGCCAGCAGTTATCGAGGGGTTGAAAAACTGTTTTTT

v_call: TRBV5-1
d_call: -
clone_size: few
j_call: TRBJ2-1
cdr3_aa: CASSLRVDEQFF
cdr3_nt: TGCGCCAGCAGCTTGAGAGTGGATGAGCAGTTCTTC

v_call: TRBV6-5
d_call: -
clone_size: -
j_call: TRBJ2-1
cdr3_aa: CASSYQRGGTGEQFF
cdr3_nt: TGTGCCAGCAGTTACCAGAGGGGAGGGACAGGTGAGCAGTTCTTC

v_call: TRBV27
d_call: -
clone_size: -
j_call: TRBJ1-3
cdr3_aa: CASSLRSGNTIYF
cdr3_nt: TGTGCCAGCAGTCTACGCTCGGGAAACACCATATATTTT

v_call: TRBV5-1
d_call: TRBD1
clone_size: -
j_call: TRBJ1-4
cdr3_aa: CASSLGTANEKLFF
cdr3_nt: TGCGCCAGCAGCTTAGGGACAGCTAATGAAAAACTGTTTTTT

v_call: TRBV5-6
d_call: -
clone_size: few
j_call: TRBJ2-5
cdr3_aa: CASSLQGHSETQYF
cdr3_nt: TGTGCCAGCAGCTTGCAGGGACATTCAGAGACCCAGTACTTC

v_call: TRBV18
d_call: TRBD1
clone_size: -
j_call: TRBJ1-2
cdr3_aa: CASSPSQGSGLYGYTF
cdr3_nt: TGTGCCAGCTCACCATCACAGGGGAGCGGATTATATGGCTACACCTTC

v_call: TRBV2
d_call: TRBD1
clone_size: many
j_call: TRBJ1-2
cdr3_aa: CASSERQGQGYGYTF
cdr3_nt: TGTGCCAGCAGTGAGCGACAGGGGCAGGGTTATGGCTACACCTTC

v_call: TRBV19
d_call: -
clone_size: -
j_call: TRBJ2-7
cdr3_aa: CASSILQGMNEQYF
cdr3_nt: TGTGCCAGTAGTATACTCCAGGGGATGAACGAGCAGTACTTC

v_call: TRBV7-2
d_call: TRBD1
clone_size: -
j_call: TRBJ1-5
cdr3_aa: CASSLGSGSGGQPQHF
cdr3_nt: TGTGCCAGCAGCTTAGGGAGCGGGTCAGGGGGTCAGCCCCAGCATTTT

v_call: TRBV5-1
d_call: -
clone_size: few
j_call: TRBJ2-2
cdr3_aa: CASSHTRNTGELFF
cdr3_nt: TGCGCCAGCAGCCATACTCGGAACACCGGGGAGCTGTTTTTT

v_call: TRBV19
d_call: -
clone_size: -
j_call: TRBJ1-1
cdr3_aa: CASRRGLEAFF
cdr3_nt: TGTGCCAGTAGGAGGGGACTTGAAGCTTTCTTT

v_call: TRBV12-5
d_call: -
clone_size: -
j_call: TRBJ1-1
cdr3_aa: CASGLPPGRLNTEAFF
cdr3_nt: TGTGCTAGTGGTTTGCCCCCGGGACGGTTGAACACTGAAGCTTTCTTT

v_call: TRBV7-9
d_call: -
clone_size: -
j_call: TRBJ2-5
cdr3_aa: CASSLSLALGSETQYF
cdr3_nt: TGTGCCAGCAGCTTATCCCTAGCGTTGGGTTCAGAGACCCAGTACTTC

v_call: TRBV5-5
d_call: -
clone_size: few
j_call: TRBJ1-2
cdr3_aa: CASSLVGVNYGYTF
cdr3_nt: TGTGCCAGCAGCTTGGTAGGGGTGAACTATGGCTACACCTTC

v_call: TRBV28
d_call: TRBD2
clone_size: -
j_call: TRBJ2-5
cdr3_aa: CASSPRGSGRSSETQYF
cdr3_nt: TGTGCCAGCAGTCCGCGGGGGAGCGGGAGGTCATCCGAGACCCAGTACTTC

v_call: TRBV5-5
d_call: -
clone_size: -
j_call: TRBJ2-6
cdr3_aa: CASSSREPDSGANVLTF
cdr3_nt: TGTGCCAGCAGCTCCCGGGAACCGGACTCTGGGGCCAACGTCCTGACTTTC

v_call: TRBV7-2
d_call: TRBD2
clone_size: -
j_call: TRBJ2-7
cdr3_aa: CASSASGSRYEQYF
cdr3_nt: TGTGCCAGCAGCGCCAGCGGGAGCCGCTACGAGCAGTACTTC

v_call: TRBV2
d_call: TRBD2
clone_size: -
j_call: TRBJ2-5
cdr3_aa: CASSTGTSGREETQYF
cdr3_nt: TGTGCCAGCAGTACAGGGACTAGCGGGAGGGAAGAGACCCAGTACTTC

v_call: TRBV7-9
d_call: -
clone_size: -
j_call: TRBJ2-3
cdr3_aa: CASSPSLLAKSDTQYF
cdr3_nt: TGTGCCAGCAGCCCGAGTTTGTTGGCCAAGTCAGATACGCAGTATTTT

v_call: TRBV5-5
d_call: TRBD1
clone_size: -
j_call: TRBJ2-1
cdr3_aa: CASSPGQGYNLNNEQFF
cdr3_nt: TGTGCCAGCAGCCCGGGACAGGGATACAATTTAAATAATGAGCAGTTCTTC

v_call: TRBV6-5
d_call: TRBD2
clone_size: -
j_call: TRBJ2-5
cdr3_aa: CASRPRLAEETQYF
cdr3_nt: TGTGCCAGCAGACCCCGACTAGCGGAAGAGACCCAGTACTTC

v_call: TRBV27
d_call: TRBD2
clone_size: -
j_call: TRBJ2-1
cdr3_aa: CASSLVASGSSYNEQFF
cdr3_nt: TGTGCCAGCAGTTTAGTCGCTAGCGGGAGCTCCTACAATGAGCAGTTCTTC

v_call: TRBV5-1
d_call: -
clone_size: -
j_call: TRBJ1-1
cdr3_aa: CASSPWSWVNTEAFF
cdr3_nt: TGCGCCAGCAGCCCCTGGTCGTGGGTGAACACTGAAGCTTTCTTT

v_call: TRBV11-3
d_call: -
clone_size: -
j_call: TRBJ2-5
cdr3_aa: CASSLGTGTQRETQYF
cdr3_nt: TGTGCCAGCAGCTTAGGCACAGGAACCCAGAGGGAGACCCAGTACTTC